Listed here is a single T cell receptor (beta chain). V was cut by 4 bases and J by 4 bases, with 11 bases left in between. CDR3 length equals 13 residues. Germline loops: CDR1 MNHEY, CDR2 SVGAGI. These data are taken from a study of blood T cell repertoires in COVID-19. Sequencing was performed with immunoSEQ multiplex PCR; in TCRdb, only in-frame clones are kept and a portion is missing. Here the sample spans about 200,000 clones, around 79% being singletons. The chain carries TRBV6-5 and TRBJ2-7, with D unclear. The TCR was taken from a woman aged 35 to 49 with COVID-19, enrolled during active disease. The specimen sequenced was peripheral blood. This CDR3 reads CASSSSLSYEQYF. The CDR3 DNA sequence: TGTGCCAGCAGTTCGTCCCTTAGTTACGAGCAGTACTTC.